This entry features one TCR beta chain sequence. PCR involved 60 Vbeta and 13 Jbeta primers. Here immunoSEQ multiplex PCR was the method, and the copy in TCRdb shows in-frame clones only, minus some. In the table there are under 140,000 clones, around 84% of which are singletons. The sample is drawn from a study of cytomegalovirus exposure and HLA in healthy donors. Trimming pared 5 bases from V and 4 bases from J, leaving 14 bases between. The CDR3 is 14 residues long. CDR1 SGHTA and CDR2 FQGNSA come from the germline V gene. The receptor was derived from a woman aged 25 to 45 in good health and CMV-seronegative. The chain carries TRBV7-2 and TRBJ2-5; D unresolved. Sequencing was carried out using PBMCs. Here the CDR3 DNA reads TGTGCCAGCAGCACACGTGCCAGTGGAGAGACCCAGTACTTC. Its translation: CASSTRASGETQYF.